The clone carrying this TCR beta chain turned up a few times. Next came a second PCR, run for about 7 to 11 cycles, which used a sample-barcoded 5' primer along with a J-beta primer mix. All cDNA molecules were each tagged by a template-switch adaptor with 12 random nucleotides. TCRdb re-called the 5' RACE reads through MiXCR, storing one row per CDR3 protein. The table includes some 710,000 distinct CDR3 sequences, around a fifth detected once. These data are taken from a study of blood T cells in healthy people across ages. The V and J ends lost 7 bases and 1 base, in that order; junction bases with no gene match: 9. The CDR3 is 15 amino acids. CDR1 is MNHEY, CDR2 SVGAGI, per germline.

This clonotype was sampled from a man between 65 and 79 years old in good health. This rearrangement joins TRBV6-5 to TRBJ1-1, with 7 nucleotides matching TRBD1. Sequencing was performed on blood. In DNA, the CDR3 is TGTGCCAGCACCCAGGGGACAGCCCCGAACACTGAAGCTTTCTTT. This encodes CASTQGTAPNTEAFF.